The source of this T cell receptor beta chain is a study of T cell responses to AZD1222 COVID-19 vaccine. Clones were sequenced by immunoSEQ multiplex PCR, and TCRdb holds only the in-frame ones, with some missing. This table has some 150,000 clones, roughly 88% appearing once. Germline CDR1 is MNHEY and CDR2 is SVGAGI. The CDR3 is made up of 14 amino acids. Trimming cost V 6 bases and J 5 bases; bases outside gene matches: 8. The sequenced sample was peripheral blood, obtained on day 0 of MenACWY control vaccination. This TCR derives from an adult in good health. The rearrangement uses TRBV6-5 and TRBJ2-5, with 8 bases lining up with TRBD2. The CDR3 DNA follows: TGTGCCAGCAGCGCGACTAGCGAAGGGGAGACCCAGTACTTC. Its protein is CASSATSEGETQYF.